A single T cell receptor (beta chain) is shown here with its context. Its target is not known. Sequenced by immunoSEQ multiplex PCR; TCRdb stores in-frame clones only, minus some. The profile shows around 87,000 clones, roughly 93% of them singletons. V gave up 5 bases and J gave up 5 bases; unmatched junction bases: 5. Germline values: CDR1 SGHTA, CDR2 FQGTGA. The CDR3 is 15 residues long. The data stem from a study of T cell responses to AZD1222 COVID-19 vaccine. Study background: Pooled samples include second doses given at about 4 or 12 weeks.

Study-wide points: In the spike-specific TCR repertoire, nearly half reportedly target unmutated variant regions. It was only six AZD1222 recipients who were seropositive at baseline. Scientists sampled the repertoires only once the peak T cell response had passed.

The clonotype comes from an adult in good health. The sample consisted of peripheral blood, taken on day 0 of AZD1222 vaccination. The chain has TRBV7-3 and TRBJ2-5, with TRBD2 matching over 13 bases. This chain's CDR3 is CASSQTSGGTETQYF. The CDR3 DNA reads as TGTGCCAGCAGCCAGACTAGCGGGGGGACCGAGACCCAGTACTTC.